The present entry profiles one T cell receptor beta chain with its context. This clone occurred once. Its antigen target is currently unknown. No much larger clone exists at a distance of one base, and base qualities are not known. This entry belongs to a study of blood T cell repertoires in COVID-19 (dated by TCRdb to the early 2020s). Background on the whole study: Samples from collaborators originated in the United States, Italy and Spain and spanned both the acute and convalescent phases of COVID-19. The material from the prospective study consisted of cDNA or gDNA derived from T cells, B-cell-depleted T cells, or PBMCs. The dataset comprised deeply sampled blood TCRbeta repertoires from subjects exposed to, actively infected with, or recovered from COVID-19. The repertoires were released in a freely available public database intended as a resource for research on the immune response to SARS-CoV-2. The samples were drawn from two sources: the first 160 participants of the ongoing ImmuneRACE study, and fewer than 1,500 subjects contributed by 6 global collaborators. A de-identified subject ID, COVID-19 status, age in years and sex were almost always included in the sample metadata. HLA class I and class II types, where available, came from metadata supplied by the sample provider rather than from assay-based typing. Summary of the overall study and its limitations: How much clinical and demographic metadata was included differed by source and by participant, and the metadata was provided uncurated.

V and J are truncated by 2 bases and 6 bases respectively, leaving an intervening sequence of 11 bases. Reading from cysteine to phenylalanine, the CDR3 counts 14 amino acids. Solely the CDR3 DNA is kept, with 42 bases framed from the first base. CDR1 and CDR2, looked up from the germline V gene, are SGHVS and FNYEAQ. TCRbeta CDR3 regions were amplified from genomic DNA using the immunoSEQ Assay, a bias-controlled multiplex PCR. The published analysis was carried out like this. Nucleated cell counts per sample were estimated from amplification of reference gene primers within the assay. To quantify the absolute abundance of each unique TCRbeta CDR3 rearrangement, sequence reads were collapsed and filtered. For each sample, productive Simpson clonality was calculated by taking the square root of Simpson's diversity index across productive rearrangements. Drawn from immuneACCESS, this table holds only the in-frame rearrangements with V and J called that TCRdb kept. Clones are partly lost; checked studies trace under half to an unresolved V gene and leave the rest unexplained. V and J calls and clone size are copied from that table; D and trimming were computed from the DNA. The sample table holds 250,000 to 400,000 clones, of which 90% were seen once. The top ten hold under 3.5% of the sample.

One collaborating source in Seattle enrolled patients while the patients were actively infected and followed the patients over time throughout the course of disease. Collaborating institutions collected whole blood in K2EDTA tubes following their own protocols. For TCRbeta analysis, collaborators shipped samples in one of three forms: frozen whole blood, isolated PBMCs, or DNA extracted from either of those sample types. What was sequenced was peripheral blood. The sequence came from a woman aged 25 to 45 with COVID-19, enrolled during active disease. The rearranged segments are TRBV7-6 and TRBJ1-5; the D gene lacks a confident call. The DNA sequence is given as TGTGCCAGCAGCTTATTGGTCGGGAGTCAGCCCCAGCATTTT. This encodes CASSLLVGSQPQHF.